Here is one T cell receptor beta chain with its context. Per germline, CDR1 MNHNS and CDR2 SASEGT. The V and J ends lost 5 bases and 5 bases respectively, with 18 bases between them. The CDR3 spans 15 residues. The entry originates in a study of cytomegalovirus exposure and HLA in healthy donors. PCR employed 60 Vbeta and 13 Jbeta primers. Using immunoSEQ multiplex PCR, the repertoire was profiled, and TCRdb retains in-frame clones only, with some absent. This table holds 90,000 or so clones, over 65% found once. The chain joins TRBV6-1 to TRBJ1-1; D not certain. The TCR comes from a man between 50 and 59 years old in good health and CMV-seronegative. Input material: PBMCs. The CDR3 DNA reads TGTGCCAGCAGTAGAACGAGGAGAACACCTACTGAAGCTTTCTTT. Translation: CASSRTRRTPTEAFF.